Described below is a single TCR beta chain sequence and its context. The antigen is undetermined. The V segment lost 0 bases and the J segment 8 bases; nucleotides outside the gene matches: 9. The V gene's germline CDR1 is LGHNA and CDR2 YSLEER. The CDR3 sequence is 16 residues long. These data originate in a study of T cell responses to AZD1222 COVID-19 vaccine. Whole-study findings and limits: Vaccine-associated CD4 TCRs spanned spike, dominant at 160-218 and 743-854. Donors were chiefly white British, with a greater number of females, and clonal diversity was perhaps underestimated. Targets within unmutated variant regions were reportedly found for nearly half of spike-specific TCRs.

Produced via immunoSEQ multiplex PCR; TCRdb's table is partial and in-frame only. The data hold about 150,000 clones, with about 89% observed a single time. Pooled samples include second doses given at about 4 or 12 weeks. The clonotype was recovered from an adult who received the AZD1222 COVID-19 vaccine. The source material was peripheral blood, sampled 28 days after the second AZD1222 dose. The chain has TRBV4-3 and TRBJ2-1, with 8 bases identical to TRBD1. In nucleotides, the CDR3 is TGCGCCAGCAGCCAAGATCCGCGGACAGGGATTCATGAGCAGTTCTTC. Its translation: CASSQDPRTGIHEQFF.